This T cell receptor beta chain originates from a study of blood T cell repertoires in COVID-19. Study context: Whether acute or convalescent, the COVID-19 samples came from the United States, Italy and Spain.

The ends were cut back, 3 bases at V and 8 bases at J, with 11 bases in the middle. Germline CDR1 WSHSY, CDR2 SAAADI. The CDR3 is 14 amino acids. Assay: immunoSEQ multiplex PCR; the TCRdb copy retains only in-frame clones and omits some. The profile shows approximately 130,000 clones, approximately 90% of them singletons. The rearrangement uses TRBV10-2 and TRBJ1-6, with D possibly matching TRBD1 (6 bases). The TCR comes from a woman aged 45-59 years with acute or convalescent COVID-19. Sequencing was performed on peripheral blood. The CDR3 region is CASSERGMDSPLHF. CDR3 DNA sequence: TGCGCCAGCAGTGAAAGGGGGATGGATTCACCCCTCCACTTT.